The 5 T cell receptor beta chains given below trace back to one sample, sequenced in a study of T cells in Graves' hyperthyroidism and ophthalmopathy. TCR beta CDR3 region amplification was performed from RNA transcripts. Initially, a first-round RT-PCR of the TCR CDR3 employed the HTBI primer set. MiXCR was run by TCRdb on the multiplex PCR reads, yielding one entry per CDR3 protein. The sample has some 50,000 distinct CDR3 sequences; roughly half are singletons. Sequencing input: peripheral blood or thyroid tissue (not recorded which). The source is a man aged 18 to 29 with Graves' hyperthyroidism.

The chain has TRBV29-1 and TRBJ2-5; possibly TRBD2 for D (6 bases). The CDR3 is 14 amino acids. CDR1 is SQVTM, CDR2 ANQGSEA, per germline. Trimming removed 3 bases from V and 1 base from J, with 12 bases in between. The CDR3 is CSVDAQGGQETQYF. CDR3 bases: TGCAGCGTTGATGCCCAGGGAGGCCAAGAGACCCAGTACTTC.

The rearrangement uses TRBV4-3 and TRBJ2-1, with no clear D. Trimming took 8 bases from V and 5 from J, leaving 10 bases between them. CDR3 length: 12 amino acids. Germline V gives CDR1 LGHNA, CDR2 YSLEER. CDR3 loop: CASSHGHNEQFF. Here the CDR3 DNA reads TGCGCCAGCTCCCACGGCCACAATGAGCAGTTCTTC.

The V and J genes are TRBV25-1 and TRBJ2-5, with 8 bases fitting TRBD1. The CDR3 extends over 15 amino acids. Germline CDR1 reads MGHDK; CDR2 reads SYGVNS. The ends lost 1 base at V and 4 bases at J; junction bases unmatched: 5. The CDR3, as DNA: TGTGCCAGCAGTGAATCGGACAGGGCGGGAGAGACCCAGTACTTC. It encodes CASSESDRAGETQYF.

This sequence joins TRBV27 and TRBJ1-2; weak D call: TRBD1 (5 bases). The CDR3 sequence is 14 residues long. The V gene lost 6 bases and the J gene lost 7 bases, with 18 bases spanning the gap. CDR1 is MNHEY, CDR2 SMNVEV, per germline (reference sequence). This chain's CDR3 is CASSSWTRSRGYTF. CDR3 nucleotides: TGTGCCAGCAGCTCATGGACAAGGAGCCGTGGCTACACCTTC.

In DNA, the CDR3 is TGTGCCATCACCGAAGGACTAGCGGGATCCCTAGAGCAGTACTTC. Translated: CAITEGLAGSLEQYF. The chain is built from TRBV10-3 and TRBJ2-7; 12 bases agree with TRBD2. The germline V gene has CDR1 ENHRY and CDR2 SYGVKD. The CDR3 runs 15 residues. After removal of 7 bases from V and 7 bases from J, the junction contained 11 bases not matched to a gene.